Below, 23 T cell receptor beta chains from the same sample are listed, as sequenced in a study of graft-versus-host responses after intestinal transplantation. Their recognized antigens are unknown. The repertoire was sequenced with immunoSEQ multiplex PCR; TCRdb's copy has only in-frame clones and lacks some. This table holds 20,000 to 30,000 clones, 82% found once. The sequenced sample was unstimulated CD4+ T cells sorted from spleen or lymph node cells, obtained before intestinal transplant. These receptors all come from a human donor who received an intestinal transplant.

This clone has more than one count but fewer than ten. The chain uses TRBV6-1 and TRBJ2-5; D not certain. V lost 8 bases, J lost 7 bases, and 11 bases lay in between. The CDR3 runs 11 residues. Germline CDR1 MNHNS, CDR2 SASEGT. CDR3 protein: CASVWTGTQYF. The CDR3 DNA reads TGTGCCAGCGTCTGGACGGGGACCCAGTACTTC.

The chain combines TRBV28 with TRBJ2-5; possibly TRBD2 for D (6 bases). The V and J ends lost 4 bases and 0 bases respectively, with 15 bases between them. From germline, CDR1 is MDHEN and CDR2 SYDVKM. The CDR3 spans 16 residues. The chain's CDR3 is CASSSNVAGYQETQYF. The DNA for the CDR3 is TGTGCCAGCAGTTCCAACGTTGCGGGGTACCAAGAGACCCAGTACTTC.

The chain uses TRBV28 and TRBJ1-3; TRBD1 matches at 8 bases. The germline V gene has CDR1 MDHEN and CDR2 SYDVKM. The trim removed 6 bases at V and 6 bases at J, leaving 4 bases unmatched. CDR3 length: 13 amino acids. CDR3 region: CASRVTGVNTIYF. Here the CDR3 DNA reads TGTGCCAGCAGGGTGACAGGGGTAAACACCATATATTTT.

The CDR3 coding sequence is TGCGCCAGCAGCTTTGTAGCGGGAGACCCCGGGAATGAGCAGTTCTTC. This gives the protein CASSFVAGDPGNEQFF. The V and J genes are TRBV5-1 and TRBJ2-1; 9 positions agree with TRBD2. V shed 2 bases, J shed 7 bases, and the junction held 10 bases outside the gene matches. The CDR3 sequence is 16 residues long. The germline gives CDR1 SGHRS, CDR2 YFSETQ.

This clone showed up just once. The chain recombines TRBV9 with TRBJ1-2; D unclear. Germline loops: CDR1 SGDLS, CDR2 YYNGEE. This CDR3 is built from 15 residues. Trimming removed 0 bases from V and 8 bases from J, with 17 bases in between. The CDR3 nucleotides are TGTGCCAGCAGCGTAGCGATGGACCCTACGGGCGGCTACACCTTC. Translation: CASSVAMDPTGGYTF.

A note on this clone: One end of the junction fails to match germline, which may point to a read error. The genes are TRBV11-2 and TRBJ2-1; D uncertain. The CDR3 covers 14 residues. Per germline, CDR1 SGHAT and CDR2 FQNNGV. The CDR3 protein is CASSLEGSYSEQFF. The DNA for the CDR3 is TGTGCCAGCAGCTTAGAAGGCAGCTACAGTGAGCAGTTCTTC. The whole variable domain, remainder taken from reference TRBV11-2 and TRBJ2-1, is EAGVAQSPRYKIIEKRQSVAFWCNPISGHATLYWYQQILGQGPKLLIQFQNNGVVDDSQLPKDRFSAERLKGVDSTLKIQPAKLEDSAVYLCASSLEGSYSEQFFGPGTRLTVL.

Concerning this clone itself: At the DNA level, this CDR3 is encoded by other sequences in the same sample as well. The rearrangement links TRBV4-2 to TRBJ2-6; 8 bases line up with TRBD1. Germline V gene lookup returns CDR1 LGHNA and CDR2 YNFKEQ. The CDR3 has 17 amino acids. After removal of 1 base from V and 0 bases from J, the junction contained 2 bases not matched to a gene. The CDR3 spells CASSQGTGGSGANVLTF. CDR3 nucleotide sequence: TGTGCCAGCAGCCAAGGCACAGGGGGCTCTGGGGCCAACGTCCTGACTTTC.

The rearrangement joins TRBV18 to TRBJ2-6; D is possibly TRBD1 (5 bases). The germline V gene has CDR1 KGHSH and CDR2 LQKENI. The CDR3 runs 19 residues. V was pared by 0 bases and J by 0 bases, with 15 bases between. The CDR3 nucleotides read TGTGCCAGCTCACCACCGATGGGGCCTCATTCCTCTGGGGCCAACGTCCTGACTTTC. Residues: CASSPPMGPHSSGANVLTF.

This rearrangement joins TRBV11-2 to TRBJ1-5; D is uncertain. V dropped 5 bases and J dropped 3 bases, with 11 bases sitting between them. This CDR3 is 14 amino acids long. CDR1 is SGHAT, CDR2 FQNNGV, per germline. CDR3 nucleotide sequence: TGTGCCAGCAGCCAGAAGGGTATCAATCAGCCCCAGCATTTT. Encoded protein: CASSQKGINQPQHF.

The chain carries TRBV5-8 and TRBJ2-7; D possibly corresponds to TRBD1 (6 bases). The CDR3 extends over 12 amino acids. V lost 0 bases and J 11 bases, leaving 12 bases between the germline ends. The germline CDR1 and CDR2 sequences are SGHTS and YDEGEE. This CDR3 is CASSLGQGKEYF. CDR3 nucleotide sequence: TGTGCCAGCAGCTTGGGGCAGGGGAAGGAGTACTTC.

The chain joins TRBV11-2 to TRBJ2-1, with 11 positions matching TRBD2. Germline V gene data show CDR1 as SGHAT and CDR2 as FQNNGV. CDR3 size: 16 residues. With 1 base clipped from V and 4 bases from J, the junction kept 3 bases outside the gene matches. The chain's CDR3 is CASSLVASGRYNEQFF. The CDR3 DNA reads TGTGCCAGCAGCTTAGTAGCTAGCGGGAGGTACAATGAGCAGTTCTTC.

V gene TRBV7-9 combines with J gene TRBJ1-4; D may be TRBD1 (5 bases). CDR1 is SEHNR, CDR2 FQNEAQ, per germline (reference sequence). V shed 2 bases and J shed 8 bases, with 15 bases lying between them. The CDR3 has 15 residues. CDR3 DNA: TGTGCCAGCAGCTTACTTCCAAAAGAGGGGGAAAAACTGTTTTTT. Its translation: CASSLLPKEGEKLFF.

In DNA form, the CDR3 reads TGTGCCACCAGCAGAGGGGGAGGACCCCAAGAGACCCAGTACTTC. Protein product: CATSRGGGPQETQYF. V usage is TRBV15 and J usage is TRBJ2-5; D possibly corresponds to TRBD2 (6 bases). This CDR3 is 15 amino acids long. V shed 1 base and J shed 1 base, with 10 bases lying between them. Germline V gene data show CDR1 as LNHNV and CDR2 as YYDKDF (reference sequence).

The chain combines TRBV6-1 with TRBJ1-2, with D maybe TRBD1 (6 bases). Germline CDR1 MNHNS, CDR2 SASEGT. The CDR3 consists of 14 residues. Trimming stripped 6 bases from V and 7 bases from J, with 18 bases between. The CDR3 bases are TGTGCCAGCAGCTTCCGGGACATTCTTGGTGGCTACACCTTC. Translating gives CASSFRDILGGYTF.

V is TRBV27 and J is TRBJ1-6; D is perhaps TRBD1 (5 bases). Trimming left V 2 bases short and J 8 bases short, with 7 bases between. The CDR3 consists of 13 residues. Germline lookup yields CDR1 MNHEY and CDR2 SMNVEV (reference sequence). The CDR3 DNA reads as TGTGCCAGCAGTTTAATGGGGGATTCACCCCTCCACTTT. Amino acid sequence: CASSLMGDSPLHF.

The CDR3 protein is CASSPMLAEYNEQFF. CDR3 nucleotide sequence: TGTGCCAGCTCACCAATGTTAGCGGAGTACAATGAGCAGTTCTTC. The V and J genes are TRBV18 and TRBJ2-1; tentatively, D is TRBD2 (6 bases). Germline V CDR1 and CDR2: KGHSH, LQKENI. CDR3 size: 15 residues. V lost 2 bases and J lost 4, with 12 bases in between.

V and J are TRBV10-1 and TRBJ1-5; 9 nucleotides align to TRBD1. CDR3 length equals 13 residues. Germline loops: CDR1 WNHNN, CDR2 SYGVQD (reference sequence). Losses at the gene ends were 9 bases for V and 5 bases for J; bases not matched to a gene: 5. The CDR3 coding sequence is TGCGCCAGACGGGACAGGGTCGATCAGCCCCAGCATTTT. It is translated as CARRDRVDQPQHF.

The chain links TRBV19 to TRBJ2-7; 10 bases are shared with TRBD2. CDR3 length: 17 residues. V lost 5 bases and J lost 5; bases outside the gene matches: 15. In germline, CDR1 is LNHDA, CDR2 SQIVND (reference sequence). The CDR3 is CASSRKGASGSIHEQYF. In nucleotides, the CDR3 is TGTGCCAGTAGTCGAAAAGGGGCTAGCGGGAGTATCCACGAGCAGTACTTC.

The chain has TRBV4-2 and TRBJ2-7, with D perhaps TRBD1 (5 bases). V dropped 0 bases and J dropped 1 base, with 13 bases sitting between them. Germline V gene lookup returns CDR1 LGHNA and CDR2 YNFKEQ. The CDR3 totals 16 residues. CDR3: CASSQEMIRVSYEQYF. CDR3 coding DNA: TGTGCCAGCAGCCAAGAAATGATCAGGGTTTCCTACGAGCAGTACTTC.

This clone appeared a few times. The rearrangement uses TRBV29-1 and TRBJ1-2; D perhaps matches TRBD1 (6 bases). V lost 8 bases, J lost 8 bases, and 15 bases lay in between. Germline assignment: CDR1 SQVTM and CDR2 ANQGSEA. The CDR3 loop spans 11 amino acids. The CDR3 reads CSSGGAEGYTF. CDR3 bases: TGCAGCTCCGGGGGCGCGGAAGGCTACACCTTC.

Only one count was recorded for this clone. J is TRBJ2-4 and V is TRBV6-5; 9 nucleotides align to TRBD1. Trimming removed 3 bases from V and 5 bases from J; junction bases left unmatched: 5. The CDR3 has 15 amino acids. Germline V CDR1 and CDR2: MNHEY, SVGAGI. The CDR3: CASSYNRDRENIQYF. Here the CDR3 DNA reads TGTGCCAGCAGTTATAACCGGGACAGGGAAAACATTCAGTACTTC.

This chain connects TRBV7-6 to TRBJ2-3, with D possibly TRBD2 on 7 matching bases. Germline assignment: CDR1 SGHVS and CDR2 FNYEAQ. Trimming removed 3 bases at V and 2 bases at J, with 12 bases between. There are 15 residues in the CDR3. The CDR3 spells CASSFEAGATDTQYF. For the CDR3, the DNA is TGTGCCAGCAGCTTTGAGGCGGGGGCCACAGATACGCAGTATTTT.

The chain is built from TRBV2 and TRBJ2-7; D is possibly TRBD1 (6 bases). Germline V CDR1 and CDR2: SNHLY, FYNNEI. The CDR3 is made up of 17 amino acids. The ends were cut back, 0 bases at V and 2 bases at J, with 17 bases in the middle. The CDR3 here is CASSEATKTGITYEQYF. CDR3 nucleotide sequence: TGTGCCAGCAGTGAAGCGACCAAGACAGGTATTACCTACGAGCAGTACTTC.